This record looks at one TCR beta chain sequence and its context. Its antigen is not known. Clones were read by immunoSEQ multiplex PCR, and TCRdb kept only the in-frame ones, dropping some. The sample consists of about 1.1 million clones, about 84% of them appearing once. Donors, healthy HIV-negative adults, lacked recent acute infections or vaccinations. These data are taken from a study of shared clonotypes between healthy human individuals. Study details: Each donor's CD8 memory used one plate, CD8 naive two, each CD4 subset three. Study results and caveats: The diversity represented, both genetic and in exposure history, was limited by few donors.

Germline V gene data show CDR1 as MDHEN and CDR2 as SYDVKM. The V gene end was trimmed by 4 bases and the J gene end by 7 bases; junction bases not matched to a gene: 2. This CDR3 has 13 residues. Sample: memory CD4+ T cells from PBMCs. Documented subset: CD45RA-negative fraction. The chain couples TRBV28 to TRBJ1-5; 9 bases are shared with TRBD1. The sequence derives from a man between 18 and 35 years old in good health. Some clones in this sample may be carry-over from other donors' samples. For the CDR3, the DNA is TGTGCCAGCAGTTGGACAGGGGAACAGCCCCAGCATTTT. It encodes CASSWTGEQPQHF.